The 15 T cell receptor beta chains below all came from one sample that was sequenced in a study of immune cell composition in non-small cell lung cancer. Using immunoSEQ multiplex PCR, the repertoire was profiled, and TCRdb retains in-frame clones only, with some absent. This table has about 4,800 clones, over 60% appearing once. The normal lung sample lay at least 3 cm, and maximally far, from the tumour. Sequencing used non-adjacent lung tissue. These receptors were collected from a human donor with non-small cell lung cancer.

The chain carries TRBV11-2 and TRBJ2-1; the D is unclear. This CDR3 contains 17 residues. Germline V gene lookup returns CDR1 SGHAT and CDR2 FQNNGV. The V end lost 3 bases, the J end lost 2 bases, and 17 bases lay between the germline ends. The CDR3, as DNA: TGTGCCAGCAGCTTGGTTCCGGGTACGGTCCCCTACAATGAGCAGTTCTTC. This sequence encodes CASSLVPGTVPYNEQFF. Combining the CDR3 with reference TRBV11-2 and TRBJ2-1 gives the whole variable domain EAGVAQSPRYKIIEKRQSVAFWCNPISGHATLYWYQQILGQGPKLLIQFQNNGVVDDSQLPKDRFSAERLKGVDSTLKIQPAKLEDSAVYLCASSLVPGTVPYNEQFFGPGTRLTVL.

This clone was picked up a small number of times. This chain connects TRBV5-1 to TRBJ2-5, with D uncertain. The CDR3 consists of 13 residues. Germline lookup yields CDR1 SGHRS and CDR2 YFSETQ. V was pared by 0 bases and J by 1 base, with 4 bases between. This CDR3 is CASSLGVQETQYF. In nucleotides, the CDR3 is TGCGCCAGCAGCTTGGGGGTCCAAGAGACCCAGTACTTC.

This chain joins TRBV6-5 and TRBJ2-7; D is tentatively TRBD1 or TRBD2 (7 bases each). Germline V gives CDR1 MNHEY, CDR2 SVGAGI. The V end was cut by 7 bases, the J end by 5 bases, with 18 bases between. The CDR3 contains 14 residues. CDR3 region: CASKYTGEGNEQYF. CDR3 DNA: TGTGCCAGCAAATATACAGGGGAGGGCAACGAGCAGTACTTC.

This sequence joins TRBV11-3 and TRBJ2-1; 8 bases line up with TRBD2. Germline V lookup: CDR1 SGHNT, CDR2 YENEEA. V gave up 8 bases and J gave up 5 bases; unmatched junction bases: 11. This CDR3 is built from 15 residues. CDR3 nucleotide sequence: TGTGCCAGCGGCCCCAGGGCGGGGGGAAACAATGAGCAGTTCTTC. It specifies CASGPRAGGNNEQFF.

The V gene is TRBV11-2, the J gene TRBJ1-1; D might be TRBD1 (5 bases). This CDR3 has 13 residues. Germline V gene sequence: CDR1 SGHAT, CDR2 FQNNGV. Trimming pared 1 base from V and 9 bases from J, leaving 12 bases between. CDR3 coding DNA: TGTGCCAGCAGCTTAGGCAGGGCCAGCAAAGCTTTCTTT. It codes for CASSLGRASKAFF.

V is TRBV28 and J is TRBJ1-1; no firm D call. V shed 6 bases and J shed 1 base, with 12 bases lying between them. Germline V gene lookup returns CDR1 MDHEN and CDR2 SYDVKM. CDR3 length equals 14 residues. The CDR3 reads CASSPQAANTEAFF. DNA for the CDR3: TGTGCCAGCAGCCCCCAGGCGGCGAACACTGAAGCTTTCTTT.

The V and J genes are TRBV13 and TRBJ2-6, with 9 bases lining up with TRBD1. Trimming removed 4 bases from V and 3 bases from J; junction bases left unmatched: 10. Germline CDR1 PRHDT, CDR2 FYEKMQ (reference sequence). This CDR3 spans 18 amino acids. CDR3 sequence: CASSSLGQGLSGANVLTF. The CDR3 nucleotides read TGTGCCAGCAGCTCATTGGGACAGGGTTTAAGTGGGGCCAACGTCCTGACTTTC.

The genes are TRBV6-1 and TRBJ1-3, with D perhaps TRBD1 (6 bases). V shed 2 bases and J shed 4 bases, with 18 bases lying between them. CDR3 length equals 17 residues. The germline V gene encodes CDR1 MNHNS and CDR2 SASEGT. The CDR3 DNA sequence: TGTGCCAGCAGTGAAACCCAAGGACAGCGGAGGGGAAACACCATATATTTT. As protein: CASSETQGQRRGNTIYF.

This chain connects TRBV10-3 to TRBJ2-3, with TRBD2 matching over 10 bases. From germline, CDR1 is ENHRY and CDR2 SYGVKD. The CDR3 runs 15 residues. V lost 2 bases, J lost 1 base, and 0 bases stayed unmatched. The CDR3 coding sequence is TGTGCCATCAGTGAGACTAGCGGGGGCACAGATACGCAGTATTTT. Amino acids: CAISETSGGTDTQYF.

The chain is built from TRBV13 and TRBJ1-2, with TRBD1 matching 10 bases. J was trimmed by 6 bases and V by 4 bases; bases with no gene match: 5. This CDR3 region has 14 residues. Germline CDR1 is PRHDT and CDR2 is FYEKMQ (reference sequence). Here the CDR3 reads CASSSRQGANGYTF. The CDR3 region has the DNA TGTGCCAGCAGCTCGAGACAGGGGGCAAATGGCTACACCTTC.

This clone was detected only a few times. The chain employs TRBV19 and TRBJ1-2; D not certain. Deletions cut 4 bases from V and 0 bases from J, with 9 bases between. Looked up from germline, CDR1 is LNHDA and CDR2 is SQIVND (reference sequence). This CDR3 has 14 amino acids. The CDR3 region has the DNA TGTGCCAGTAGTACCGGCAGACCTAACTATGGCTACACCTTC. Its translation is CASSTGRPNYGYTF.

This clone was found a few times. The chain couples TRBV5-6 to TRBJ1-1; D unresolved. The CDR3 covers 12 residues. Germline V gives CDR1 SGHDT, CDR2 YYEEEE. The V and J ends lost 7 bases and 6 bases respectively, with 13 bases between them. CDR3 sequence (DNA): TGTGCCAGCCTCTATGGGTCTGCTGAAGCTTTCTTT. It yields the protein CASLYGSAEAFF.

V is TRBV19 and J is TRBJ2-7, with a possible D match to TRBD1 (7 bases). V shed 0 bases and J shed 0 bases, with 21 bases lying between them. CDR3 length equals 19 residues. Germline assignment: CDR1 LNHDA and CDR2 SQIVND (reference sequence). The CDR3 region is CASSIELGQGVEGSYEQYF. In DNA, the CDR3 is TGTGCCAGTAGTATAGAGTTGGGGCAGGGGGTGGAGGGCTCCTACGAGCAGTACTTC.

The V gene is TRBV9, the J gene TRBJ1-6; D unclear. This CDR3 is 13 amino acids long. With 0 bases removed from V and 9 bases from J, the gap between germline ends came to 7 bases. CDR1 is SGDLS and CDR2 is YYNGEE in the germline V gene. The CDR3 DNA is TGTGCCAGCAGCGTAGATTCACTTTCACCCCTCCACTTT. It yields the protein CASSVDSLSPLHF.

This sequence joins TRBV20-1 and TRBJ2-5; 9 bases line up with TRBD1. This CDR3 has 11 amino acids. CDR1 and CDR2 from the germline V gene are DFQATT and SNEGSKA (reference sequence). V trimming: 6 bases; J trimming: 5 bases; junction bases outside the gene matches: 1. For the CDR3, the DNA is TGCAGTGCGGGACAGGGCGAGACCCAGTACTTC. Protein product: CSAGQGETQYF.